The present T cell receptor beta chain was sequenced within a study of blood T cells in healthy people across ages. Every participating donor contributed 8.5 to 10 milliliters of peripheral blood through a draw. Only one count was recorded for this clonotype. Its target is unknown. V dropped 6 bases and J dropped 8 bases, with 19 bases sitting between them. The CDR3 has 14 amino acids. The germline V gene encodes CDR1 MNHNS and CDR2 SASEGT. Combining a sample-barcoded 5' primer with a J-beta primer mix, a second PCR ran for roughly 6 to 12 cycles. From each sample, at least 3 million paired-end reads containing CDR3 were obtained. A single record per CDR3 protein comes from TCRdb applying MiXCR to the 5' RACE reads. The table shows over 1,200,000 distinct CDR3 sequences, with around 55% occurring only once. Study results and limitations: Researchers report that TCR beta diversity correlated strongly with naive T cell percentage. When set beside aged donors, long-lived donors presented more naive CD4+ cells and higher diversity.

The chain combines TRBV6-1 with TRBJ1-2; the D is unclear. The material sequenced was blood. The clonotype originates from a man between 18 and 35 years old in good health. CDR3 coding DNA: TGTGCCAGCAGGGAATTAGCTGGGCTGGAAGGCTACACCTTC. This encodes CASRELAGLEGYTF.